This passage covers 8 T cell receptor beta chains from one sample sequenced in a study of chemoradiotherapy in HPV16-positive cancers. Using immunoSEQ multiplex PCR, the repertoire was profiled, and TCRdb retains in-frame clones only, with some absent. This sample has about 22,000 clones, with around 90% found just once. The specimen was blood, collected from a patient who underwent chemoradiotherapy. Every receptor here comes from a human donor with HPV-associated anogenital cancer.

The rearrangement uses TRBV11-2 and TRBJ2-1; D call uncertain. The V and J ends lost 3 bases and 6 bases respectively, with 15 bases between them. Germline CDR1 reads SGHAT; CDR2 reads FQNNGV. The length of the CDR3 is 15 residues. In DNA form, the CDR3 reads TGTGCCAGCAGCTTGGGGTTAGTTGTGGGCAATGAGCAGTTCTTC. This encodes CASSLGLVVGNEQFF.

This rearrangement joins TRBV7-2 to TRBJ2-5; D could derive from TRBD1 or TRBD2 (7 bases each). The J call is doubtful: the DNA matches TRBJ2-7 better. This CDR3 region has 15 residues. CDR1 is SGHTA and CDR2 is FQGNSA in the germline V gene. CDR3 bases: TGTGCCAGCAGCCCCAGGGGGACTAACTCCTACGAGCAGTACTTC. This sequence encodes CASSPRGTNSYEQYF.

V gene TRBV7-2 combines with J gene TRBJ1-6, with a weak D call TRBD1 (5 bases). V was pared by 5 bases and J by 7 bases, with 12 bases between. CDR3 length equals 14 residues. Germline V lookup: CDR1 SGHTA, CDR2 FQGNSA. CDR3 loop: CASSLQGRNSPLHF. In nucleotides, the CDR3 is TGTGCCAGCAGCCTCCAGGGAAGGAATTCACCCCTCCACTTT.

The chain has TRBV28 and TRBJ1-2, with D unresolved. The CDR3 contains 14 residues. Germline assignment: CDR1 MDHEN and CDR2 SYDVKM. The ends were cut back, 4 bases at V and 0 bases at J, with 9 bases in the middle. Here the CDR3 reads CASSYGRANYGYTF. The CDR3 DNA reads TGTGCCAGCAGTTACGGACGCGCTAACTATGGCTACACCTTC.

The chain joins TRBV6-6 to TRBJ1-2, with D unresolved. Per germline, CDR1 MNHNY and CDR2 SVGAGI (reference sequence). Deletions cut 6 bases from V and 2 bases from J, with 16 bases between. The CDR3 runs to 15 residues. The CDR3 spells CASSKSPDLNYGYTF. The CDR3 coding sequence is TGTGCCAGCAGCAAAAGTCCGGACTTAAACTATGGCTACACCTTC.

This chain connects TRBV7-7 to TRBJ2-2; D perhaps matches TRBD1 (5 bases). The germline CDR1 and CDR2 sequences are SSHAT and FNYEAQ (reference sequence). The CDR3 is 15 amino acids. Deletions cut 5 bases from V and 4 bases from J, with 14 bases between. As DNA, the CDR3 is TGTGCCAGCAGCCCGAATCGACAGTCCACCGGGGAGCTGTTTTTT. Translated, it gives CASSPNRQSTGELFF.

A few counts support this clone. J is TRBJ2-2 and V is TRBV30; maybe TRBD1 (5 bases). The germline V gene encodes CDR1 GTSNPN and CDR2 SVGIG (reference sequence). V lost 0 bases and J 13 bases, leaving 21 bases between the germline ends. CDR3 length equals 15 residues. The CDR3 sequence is CAWSVGERISVGLFF. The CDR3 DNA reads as TGTGCCTGGAGTGTAGGGGAAAGGATCTCCGTGGGGCTGTTTTTT.

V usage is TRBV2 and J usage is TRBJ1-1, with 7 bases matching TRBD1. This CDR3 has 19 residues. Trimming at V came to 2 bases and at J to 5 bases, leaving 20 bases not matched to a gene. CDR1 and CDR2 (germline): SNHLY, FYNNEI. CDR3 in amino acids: CASSESLGDRVLGRTEAFF. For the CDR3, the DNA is TGTGCCAGCAGTGAATCTCTCGGAGACAGGGTTTTGGGAAGGACTGAAGCTTTCTTT.